One and the same sample provided the 16 T cell receptor beta chains below, sequenced in a study of neurological immune-mediated disorders. TCRdb used MiXCR to reprocess the 5' RACE reads, holding one entry per CDR3 protein. The data contain tens of thousands of distinct CDR3 sequences, 10% of them singletons. Sample: PBMCs. Receptors were obtained from a woman aged 30 to 39 with HTLV-1-associated myelopathy (HAM/TSP).

This clonotype appeared many times. The chain is built from TRBV20-1 and TRBJ2-7; TRBD2 aligns across 10 bases. This CDR3 comprises 14 residues. CDR1 is DFQATT and CDR2 is SNEGSKA in the germline V gene (reference sequence). The V and J ends lost 3 bases and 2 bases, in that order; junction bases with no gene match: 4. The CDR3 reads CSASPSGGPYEQYF. The DNA of the CDR3 is TGCAGTGCTAGCCCTAGCGGGGGCCCCTACGAGCAGTACTTC.

This clonotype has a count of ten or more. The genes are TRBV30 and TRBJ1-5, with D hard to call. There are 15 residues in the CDR3. V lost 4 bases and J 3 bases, leaving 16 bases between the germline ends. Looked up from germline, CDR1 is GTSNPN and CDR2 is SVGIG (reference sequence). Here the CDR3 DNA reads TGTGCCTGGAACTATGGAGCCTTATACAATCAGCCCCAGCATTTT. It translates to CAWNYGALYNQPQHF.

This clonotype showed up many times. The J gene is TRBJ1-1, the V gene TRBV12-3 or TRBV12-4; maybe TRBD1 (5 bases). Trimming removed 5 bases at V and 1 base at J, with 11 bases between. CDR3 length: 14 residues. In DNA, the CDR3 is TGTGCCAGCAGTGACAGAGAAAGGAACACTGAAGCTTTCTTT. Residues: CASSDRERNTEAFF.

This clonotype has a count of ten or more. The rearrangement links TRBV6-1 to TRBJ1-5, with D unclear. Trimming took off 8 bases at V and 4 bases at J, with 15 bases between the two ends. This CDR3 comprises 14 residues. Germline V gene data show CDR1 as MNHNS and CDR2 as SASEGT. The CDR3 is CASLGQPFNQPQHF. The CDR3 region has the DNA TGTGCCAGCCTAGGTCAGCCCTTTAATCAGCCCCAGCATTTT.

This clonotype was seen at least ten times. This sequence joins TRBV20-1 and TRBJ1-5; D is ambiguous. Germline values: CDR1 DFQATT, CDR2 SNEGSKA (reference sequence). Trimming cost V 3 bases and J 0 bases, with 9 bases left between them. The CDR3 consists of 14 residues. The CDR3 region is CSASPGSSNQPQHF. The DNA for the CDR3 is TGCAGTGCTAGCCCGGGATCTAGCAATCAGCCCCAGCATTTT.

The chain combines TRBV6-4 with TRBJ2-1; 7 bases map to TRBD2. V trimming: 2 bases; J trimming: 1 base; junction bases outside the gene matches: 2. Germline CDR1 and CDR2: MRHNA and SNTAGT. The CDR3 extends over 15 amino acids. The CDR3: CASSDRGESYNEQFF. The CDR3 DNA is TGTGCCAGCAGTGACCGGGGGGAATCCTACAATGAGCAGTTCTTC.

The table lists this clonotype with many counts. The genes are TRBV10-3 and TRBJ2-3, with TRBD2 matching 8 bases. Per the germline V gene, CDR1 is ENHRY and CDR2 is SYGVKD. Germline trimming cut 6 bases from V and 5 bases from J; bases unmatched to any gene: 16. The CDR3 is 17 amino acids. The chain's CDR3 is CAISLYQAGVGGDTQYF. CDR3 in DNA: TGTGCCATCAGCCTCTATCAAGCGGGGGTGGGTGGAGATACGCAGTATTTT.

This clonotype was counted a few times. This sequence may be a read error, since a much larger clone differs from it by one base. The rearrangement links TRBV5-1 to TRBJ2-2, with 8 bases that match TRBD1. Germline V gives CDR1 SGHRS, CDR2 YFSETQ. The CDR3 sequence is 16 residues long. The V and J ends lost 4 bases and 0 bases, in that order; junction bases with no gene match: 5. The CDR3, as DNA: TGCGCCAGCAGCCCGGGACAGGCCTCGAACACCGGGGAGCTGTTTTTT. Translation gives CASSPGQASNTGELFF.

This clonotype was recorded many times. The V and J genes are TRBV12-3 or TRBV12-4 and TRBJ1-1, with no clear D. The V and J ends lost 10 bases and 0 bases respectively, with 12 bases between them. The CDR3 runs to 13 residues. The CDR3 sequence: CATRQRMNTEAFF. CDR3 DNA: TGTGCCACACGACAACGAATGAACACTGAAGCTTTCTTT.

This clonotype was observed many times. The CDR3 DNA follows: TGCAGTGCTGGAGGGGGCGGAGGTACGCAGTATTTT. It translates to CSAGGGGGTQYF. The rearrangement joins TRBV20-1 to TRBJ2-3; D possibly corresponds to TRBD1 (7 bases). The CDR3 is made up of 12 amino acids. The germline CDR1 and CDR2 sequences are DFQATT and SNEGSKA (reference sequence). The V gene lost 5 bases and the J gene lost 8 bases, with 14 bases spanning the gap.

There are many counts of this clonotype. This rearrangement joins TRBV20-1 to TRBJ2-1; 9 nucleotides match TRBD2. Germline lookup yields CDR1 DFQATT and CDR2 SNEGSKA (reference sequence). Trimming removed 0 bases from V and 7 bases from J; junction bases left unmatched: 7. The CDR3 is made up of 15 amino acids. The CDR3 sequence: CSARDLAGAVNEQFF. For the CDR3, the DNA is TGCAGTGCTAGAGATTTAGCGGGGGCGGTGAATGAGCAGTTCTTC.

This clonotype was recorded at least ten times. The gene calls are TRBV15 and TRBJ2-4; either TRBD1 or TRBD2 may fit D (5 bases each). V lost 3 bases, J lost 0 bases, and 18 bases lay in between. Germline values: CDR1 LNHNV, CDR2 YYDKDF (reference sequence). The CDR3 is 18 residues long. The CDR3 DNA reads TGTGCCACCAGCAGTGGCCTGGGGGAATTTATAGCCAAAAACATTCAGTACTTC. It codes for CATSSGLGEFIAKNIQYF.

This clonotype was observed many times. The rearrangement joins TRBV5-6 to TRBJ1-3; no clear D. Per the germline V gene, CDR1 is SGHDT and CDR2 is YYEEEE. Trimming shortened V by 7 bases and J by 0 bases, and 11 bases separated the two germline ends. The CDR3 sequence is 14 residues long. The CDR3 region has the DNA TGTGCCAGCCGTTTGTGGGGCTCTGGAAACACCATATATTTT. Its translation: CASRLWGSGNTIYF.

This clonotype has ten or more counts. The chain joins TRBV20-1 to TRBJ2-1; TRBD2 is a possible D gene (6 bases). CDR1 and CDR2 from the germline V gene are DFQATT and SNEGSKA (reference sequence). The length of the CDR3 is 15 residues. V was clipped by 0 bases and J by 0 bases, with 9 bases between them. The CDR3: CSARDDGSSYNEQFF. The CDR3, as DNA: TGCAGTGCTAGAGATGACGGGAGCTCCTACAATGAGCAGTTCTTC.

This clonotype was counted ten times or more. This chain uses TRBV6-5 with TRBJ1-1, with TRBD1 as a possible D gene (6 bases). The CDR3 is 16 residues long. The germline V gene has CDR1 MNHEY and CDR2 SVGAGI. V was pared by 5 bases and J by 2 bases, with 18 bases between. CDR3 nucleotides: TGTGCCAGCAGTCCACCGACAGGAACTCGAAACACTGAAGCTTTCTTT. Translated: CASSPPTGTRNTEAFF.

This clonotype was observed many times. The CDR3 region has the DNA TGTGCCACCAGCAGAGATACCTCGCGGGGTAGCCGGCAGTTCTTC. Protein sequence: CATSRDTSRGSRQFF. This chain connects TRBV15 to TRBJ2-1; D is possibly TRBD2 (6 bases). V lost 0 bases and J 12 bases, leaving 18 bases between the germline ends. There are 15 residues in the CDR3. Germline lookup yields CDR1 LNHNV and CDR2 YYDKDF (reference sequence).